The clone carrying this TCR beta chain was counted ten times or more. Researchers took RNA transcripts and amplified the TCR beta CDR3 regions from them. With the HTBI primer set, the TCR CDR3 went through a first round of RT-PCR. TCRdb re-derived calls from the multiplex PCR reads in MiXCR, one entry per CDR3 protein. The sample yields a few hundred thousand distinct CDR3 sequences, roughly 14% seen once. Germline values: CDR1 DFQATT, CDR2 SNEGSKA (reference sequence). This CDR3 is built from 15 residues. The trim removed 6 bases at V and 4 bases at J, leaving 13 bases unmatched. This sample was taken from a study of T cells in Graves' hyperthyroidism and ophthalmopathy.

The source material was blood. The TCR originated in a woman aged 25 to 39 with Graves' hyperthyroidism that later progressed to Graves' ophthalmopathy. The rearrangement links TRBV20-1 to TRBJ2-3; the match to TRBD1 covers 7 bases. CDR3: CSAFPPPQGADTQYF. CDR3 sequence (DNA): TGCAGTGCATTTCCCCCCCCCCAGGGGGCAGATACGCAGTATTTT.